Following are 16 T cell receptor beta chains from one sample sequenced in a study of cytomegalovirus exposure and HLA in healthy donors. PCR was performed using 60 Vbeta and 13 Jbeta primers. The method was immunoSEQ multiplex PCR; TCRdb's version includes in-frame clones alone and lacks a portion of them. The repertoire holds about 170,000 clones, over 80% seen once, with roughly 1.6% in the top ten. Sequencing input: PBMCs. Receptors originate from a girl aged 10-17 years in good health and CMV-seropositive.

The CDR3 is CASGGLAGPDEQFF. The DNA of the CDR3 is TGTGCCAGCGGGGGACTAGCGGGACCCGATGAGCAGTTCTTC. The genes are TRBV2 and TRBJ2-1; TRBD2 matches at 13 bases. Germline assignment: CDR1 SNHLY and CDR2 FYNNEI. The junction had 6 bases not matched to a gene; V was cut back by 8 bases and J by 8 bases. The CDR3 consists of 14 residues.

The rearrangement uses TRBV7-6 and TRBJ2-5; tentatively, D is TRBD2 (7 bases). The CDR3 has 15 residues. Trimming cost V 4 bases and J 4 bases, with 16 bases left between them. The germline V gene encodes CDR1 SGHVS and CDR2 FNYEAQ. CDR3 DNA sequence: TGTGCCAGCAGCTCCAGAGGGGGGGAGGGAGAGACCCAGTACTTC. Translating gives CASSSRGGEGETQYF. The whole variable domain, filled in from reference TRBV7-6 and TRBJ2-5, reads GAGVSQSPRYKVTKRGQDVALRCDPISGHVSLYWYRQALGQGPEFLTYFNYEAQQDKSGLPNDRFSAERPEGSISTLTIQRTEQRDSAMYRCASSSRGGEGETQYFGPGTRLLVL.

CDR3 loop: CASSQVQGVTRMNTEAFF. In DNA form, the CDR3 reads TGTGCCAGCAGCCAAGTCCAGGGGGTCACGAGGATGAACACTGAAGCTTTCTTT. The rearrangement joins TRBV14 to TRBJ1-1; 7 bases map to TRBD1. This CDR3 contains 18 residues. Looked up from germline, CDR1 is SGHDN and CDR2 is FVKESK. J lost 0 bases, V lost 1 base, and 11 bases had no gene match.

This chain connects TRBV5-6 to TRBJ1-5; D is uncertain. V lost 1 base and J lost 3, with 8 bases in between. The CDR3 sequence is 14 residues long. Germline values: CDR1 SGHDT, CDR2 YYEEEE. The CDR3 is CASSLRGNNQPQHF. Written as DNA, the CDR3 is TGTGCCAGCAGCTTGAGAGGGAACAATCAGCCCCAGCATTTT.

The rearrangement uses TRBV6-1 and TRBJ2-3, with 7 bases matching TRBD2. The CDR3 is 15 residues long. V gave up 5 bases and J gave up 2 bases; unmatched junction bases: 7. The germline CDR1 and CDR2 sequences are MNHNS and SASEGT. CDR3 DNA sequence: TGTGCCAGCAGTCGGGGGGAGCACTCCACAGATACGCAGTATTTT. As protein: CASSRGEHSTDTQYF.

The gene calls are TRBV19 and TRBJ1-3; D unclear. In germline, CDR1 is LNHDA, CDR2 SQIVND (reference sequence). Trimming stripped 4 bases from V and 0 bases from J, with 10 bases between. The CDR3 contains 15 residues. The DNA of the CDR3 is TGTGCCAGTAGTAGAGTCGTCTTCTCTGGAAACACCATATATTTT. It encodes CASSRVVFSGNTIYF.

This clone was counted a single time. This sequence joins TRBV10-2 and TRBJ2-2; D is perhaps TRBD2 (5 bases). With 8 bases removed from V and 1 base from J, the gap between germline ends came to 11 bases. CDR3 length: 14 residues. The germline V gene has CDR1 WSHSY and CDR2 SAAADI. CDR3 sequence reads: CASLPRGNTGELFF. Here the CDR3 DNA reads TGCGCCAGCCTCCCCCGGGGGAACACCGGGGAGCTGTTTTTT.

The chain joins TRBV10-3 to TRBJ1-2; TRBD1 aligns across 7 bases. This CDR3 is 15 amino acids long. V shed 0 bases and J 2 bases; nucleotides not matched to a gene: 3. CDR1 is ENHRY and CDR2 is SYGVKD in the germline V gene. The CDR3 nucleotides read TGTGCCATCAGTGAGTCGACAGGGAGCAACTATGGCTACACCTTC. This sequence encodes CAISESTGSNYGYTF.

V usage is TRBV18 and J usage is TRBJ1-4, with 10 bases matching TRBD1. The CDR3 contains 17 residues. Trimming took 3 bases from V and 7 from J; bases not matched to a gene: 11. Germline V lookup: CDR1 KGHSH, CDR2 LQKENI. The CDR3 is CASSPGQGKGSGEKLFF. The CDR3 DNA is TGTGCCAGCTCACCGGGACAGGGGAAAGGTTCTGGTGAAAAACTGTTTTTT. The entire variable domain, with the rest obtained from reference TRBV18 and TRBJ1-4, is as follows: NAGVMQNPRHLVRRRGQEARLRCSPMKGHSHVYWYRQLPEEGLKFMVYLQKENIIDESGMPKERFSAEFPKEGPSILRIQQVVRGDSAAYFCASSPGQGKGSGEKLFFGSGTQLSVL.

This clone was seen more than once but under ten times. V and J are TRBV25-1 and TRBJ1-1, with D possibly matching TRBD1 (6 bases). The V end lost 6 bases, the J end lost 6 bases, and 17 bases lay between the germline ends. CDR1 is MGHDK and CDR2 is SYGVNS in the germline V gene. The CDR3 runs 14 residues. This chain's CDR3 is CASRSNTGLSEAFF. CDR3 coding DNA: TGTGCCAGCAGGAGTAATACAGGGTTATCTGAAGCTTTCTTT.

This chain links TRBV21-1 with TRBJ2-3; the table calls TRBD2, which could not be checked here. TRBV21-1 is a known pseudogene. This CDR3 comprises 14 residues. This CDR3 is CASRLGGRADTQYF. The CDR3 nucleotides read TGTGCCAGCAGATTGGGGGGTAGGGCAGATACGCAGTATTTT.

The V call is TRBV5-1, the J call TRBJ2-7, with 7 bases fitting TRBD2. The CDR3 covers 16 residues. CDR1 SGHRS and CDR2 YFSETQ come from the germline V gene. Unmatched junction bases numbered 11, after V lost 4 bases and J lost 1 base. The CDR3 bases are TGCGCCAGCAGCCCTGGTCCGACTAGCAATTCCTACGAGCAGTACTTC. Amino acid sequence: CASSPGPTSNSYEQYF.

The V and J genes are TRBV2 and TRBJ1-3; possible D gene TRBD1, 6 bases. The CDR3 runs 14 residues. CDR1 is SNHLY, CDR2 FYNNEI, per germline. Deletions cut 4 bases from V and 2 bases from J, with 9 bases between. The CDR3 region has the DNA TGTGCCAGCAGTGTGAAGGGGGCTGGAAACACCATATATTTT. As protein: CASSVKGAGNTIYF.

The sample holds a few counts of this clone. The V and J genes are TRBV4-1 and TRBJ2-7, with 9 positions matching TRBD1. The CDR3 runs to 16 residues. CDR1 is MGHRA and CDR2 is YSYEKL in the germline V gene. V lost 3 bases to trimming and J lost 6 bases; unmatched junction nucleotides: 12. CDR3 coding DNA: TGCGCCAGCAGCCATTTAAACCGGGACAGGGTTGGCGAGCAGTACTTC. It codes for CASSHLNRDRVGEQYF.

The table lists this clone with a few counts. The chain combines TRBV7-9 with TRBJ1-4; the D is unclear. The CDR3 covers 13 residues. V was cut by 2 bases and J by 3 bases, with 4 bases left in between. The germline V gene has CDR1 SEHNR and CDR2 FQNEAQ (reference sequence). CDR3 region: CASSLTANEKLFF. The CDR3 nucleotides are TGTGCCAGCAGCTTAACAGCTAATGAAAAACTGTTTTTT.

The chain has TRBV5-1 and TRBJ2-1; 8 nucleotides agree with TRBD1. Unmatched junction bases numbered 5, after V lost 3 bases and J lost 6 bases. Germline CDR1 and CDR2: SGHRS and YFSETQ. The length of the CDR3 is 14 residues. Here the CDR3 DNA reads TGCGCCAGCAGCTGGACAGGGTCGGGCAATGAGCAGTTCTTC. This translates into CASSWTGSGNEQFF. The full variable domain, completed using reference TRBV5-1 and TRBJ2-1, is KAGVTQTPRYLIKTRGQQVTLSCSPISGHRSVSWYQQTPGQGLQFLFEYFSETQRNKGNFPGRFSGRQFSNSRSEMNVSTLELGDSALYLCASSWTGSGNEQFFGPGTRLTVL.